This TCR beta chain originates from a study of cytomegalovirus exposure and HLA in healthy donors. Study-level background: Unique TCRs from HLA-typed donors, roughly 89 million of them, were held in an early data release.

PCR amplification relied on 60 Vbeta primers (plus 13 Jbeta primers). Data came from immunoSEQ multiplex PCR; TCRdb stores just in-frame clones and leaves some out. This table holds more than 110,000 clones, around 86% found once. Samples came from healthy bone marrow donors. Sampled while nominally healthy, donors likely had unrecorded immune exposures. This CDR3 is 16 amino acids long. In germline, CDR1 is SQVTM, CDR2 ANQGSEA. V shed 6 bases and J 0 bases; nucleotides not matched to a gene: 10. As concerns this clone: Its matching antigen is unknown.

The study's findings and limits: TCR beta chain V- and J-gene trimming was linked, in a later analysis, to a missense variant in DCLRE1C.

This chain connects TRBV29-1 to TRBJ2-2, with TRBD1 matching over 7 bases. Sequences were obtained from PBMCs. The TCR sequence derives from a female donor in good health and CMV-seronegative. CDR3 in DNA: TGCAGCGTGCTTAACGGACAGGCCTCGAACACCGGGGAGCTGTTTTTT. Its protein product is CSVLNGQASNTGELFF.